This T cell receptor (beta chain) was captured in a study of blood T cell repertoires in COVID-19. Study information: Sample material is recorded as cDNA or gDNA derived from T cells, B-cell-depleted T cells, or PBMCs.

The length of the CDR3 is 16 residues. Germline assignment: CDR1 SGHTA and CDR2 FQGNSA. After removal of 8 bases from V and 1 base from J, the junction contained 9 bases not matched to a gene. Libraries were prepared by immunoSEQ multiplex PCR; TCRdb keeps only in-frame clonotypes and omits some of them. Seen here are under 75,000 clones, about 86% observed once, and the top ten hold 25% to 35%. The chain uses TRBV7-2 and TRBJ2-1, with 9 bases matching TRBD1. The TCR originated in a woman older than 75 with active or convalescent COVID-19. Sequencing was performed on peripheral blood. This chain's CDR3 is CASRTTGGFSYNEQFF. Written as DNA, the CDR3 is TGTGCCAGCCGGACCACAGGGGGCTTTTCCTACAATGAGCAGTTCTTC.